Listed below are T cell receptor beta chains from one sample, sequenced in a study of blood T cell repertoires in COVID-19. Clones were read by immunoSEQ multiplex PCR, and TCRdb kept only the in-frame ones, dropping some. The table includes about 140,000 clones, less than 85% detected once. Input material: PBMCs or T cells enriched from blood (not recorded which). The receptors derive from a woman aged 18-29 years who had been exposed to COVID-19. Both conserved end residues are part of each CDR3. The order of the fields is D gene, J gene, V gene, clone size, CDR3 protein, CDR3 DNA. A D gene is named only where the DNA matches it firmly. Expanded clones get a size class; other rows say once, few or many, or leave the size out.

D gene: TRBD2; J gene: TRBJ2-3; V gene: TRBV7-3; clone size: NA; CDR3 protein: CASSFSGRLAGADDTQYF; CDR3 DNA: TGTGCCAGCAGCTTTTCGGGGAGACTAGCGGGAGCGGACGATACGCAGTATTTT
D gene: TRBD1; J gene: TRBJ1-2; V gene: TRBV5-1; clone size: NA; CDR3 protein: CASSDRDRANYGYTF; CDR3 DNA: TGCGCCAGCAGCGACCGGGACAGGGCAAACTATGGCTACACCTTC
D gene: NA; J gene: TRBJ2-1; V gene: TRBV6-1; clone size: NA; CDR3 protein: CASSEALVGRGEQFF; CDR3 DNA: TGTGCCAGCAGTGAAGCCCTAGTCGGTAGGGGTGAGCAGTTCTTC
D gene: TRBD1; J gene: TRBJ1-4; V gene: TRBV27; clone size: NA; CDR3 protein: CASSRGGQANTWEKLFF; CDR3 DNA: TGTGCCAGCAGCCGAGGGGGACAGGCGAACACGTGGGAAAAACTGTTTTTT
D gene: NA; J gene: TRBJ2-3; V gene: TRBV7-9; clone size: once; CDR3 protein: CASSLGGGRPTDTQYF; CDR3 DNA: TGTGCCAGCAGCTTAGGTGGTGGGAGGCCCACAGATACGCAGTATTTT
D gene: TRBD2; J gene: TRBJ2-1; V gene: TRBV4-1; clone size: once; CDR3 protein: CASSPTGVAGSHKFF; CDR3 DNA: TGCGCCAGCAGCCCCACCGGGGTAGCGGGATCTCACAAGTTCTTC
D gene: TRBD1; J gene: TRBJ2-7; V gene: TRBV2; clone size: NA; CDR3 protein: CASRATGTGGNEQYF; CDR3 DNA: TGTGCCAGCAGGGCGACCGGGACAGGGGGGAACGAGCAGTACTTC
D gene: NA; J gene: TRBJ2-1; V gene: TRBV29-1; clone size: once; CDR3 protein: CSVFPTYNEQFF; CDR3 DNA: TGCAGCGTTTTCCCTACCTACAATGAGCAGTTCTTC
D gene: NA; J gene: TRBJ2-1; V gene: TRBV5-6; clone size: NA; CDR3 protein: CASSLSVGTSGVNEQFF; CDR3 DNA: TGTGCCAGCAGCTTGAGTGTAGGGACATCAGGGGTCAATGAGCAGTTCTTC
D gene: NA; J gene: TRBJ2-1; V gene: TRBV7-2; clone size: NA; CDR3 protein: CASSLSRLSYNEQFF; CDR3 DNA: TGTGCCAGCAGCTTATCCCGTCTAAGCTACAATGAGCAGTTCTTC
D gene: TRBD1; J gene: TRBJ1-5; V gene: TRBV19; clone size: NA; CDR3 protein: CASRTLTRTGGNQPQHF; CDR3 DNA: TGTGCCAGTAGGACCCTCACCCGGACAGGCGGCAATCAGCCCCAGCATTTT
D gene: TRBD1; J gene: TRBJ2-1; V gene: TRBV5-1; clone size: NA; CDR3 protein: CASSPAWDRGGQQFF; CDR3 DNA: TGCGCCAGCAGCCCGGCGTGGGACAGGGGAGGTCAGCAGTTCTTC
D gene: NA; J gene: TRBJ2-3; V gene: TRBV7-3; clone size: NA; CDR3 protein: CASSRNPTIKDTQYF; CDR3 DNA: TGTGCCAGCAGCCGGAACCCGACTATCAAGGATACGCAGTATTTT
D gene: TRBD2; J gene: TRBJ2-7; V gene: TRBV20-1; clone size: NA; CDR3 protein: CSASFSGSSLYEQYF; CDR3 DNA: TGCAGTGCTAGTTTTAGCGGGAGTTCTCTTTACGAGCAGTACTTC
D gene: NA; J gene: TRBJ2-1; V gene: TRBV10-1; clone size: NA; CDR3 protein: CASSESLEGLQFF; CDR3 DNA: TGCGCCAGCAGTGAGTCGTTAGAGGGTCTGCAGTTCTTC
D gene: TRBD1; J gene: TRBJ1-1; V gene: TRBV4-1; clone size: NA; CDR3 protein: CASALSTGVEAFF; CDR3 DNA: TGCGCCAGCGCCTTATCGACAGGGGTTGAAGCTTTCTTT
D gene: NA; J gene: TRBJ2-2; V gene: TRBV7-3; clone size: NA; CDR3 protein: CASSLGASNTGELFF; CDR3 DNA: TGTGCCAGCAGCTTAGGGGCGAGTAACACCGGGGAGCTGTTTTTT
D gene: NA; J gene: TRBJ2-1; V gene: TRBV5-6; clone size: NA; CDR3 protein: CASSLGERQFF; CDR3 DNA: TGTGCCAGCAGCCTCGGGGAACGGCAGTTCTTC
D gene: TRBD2; J gene: TRBJ2-7; V gene: TRBV19; clone size: NA; CDR3 protein: CASSIASGTSFYEQYF; CDR3 DNA: TGTGCCAGTAGTATAGCTAGCGGGACCTCATTCTACGAGCAGTACTTC
D gene: TRBD1; J gene: TRBJ2-7; V gene: TRBV28; clone size: NA; CDR3 protein: CASSQDDRGQDEQYF; CDR3 DNA: TGTGCCAGCAGTCAAGATGACAGGGGGCAGGACGAGCAGTACTTC
D gene: NA; J gene: TRBJ1-2; V gene: TRBV3-1/TRBV3-2; clone size: NA; CDR3 protein: CASSQDSGNGYTF; CDR3 DNA: TGTGCCAGCAGCCAAGATTCCGGGAATGGCTACACCTTC
D gene: NA; J gene: TRBJ2-3; V gene: TRBV12-3/TRBV12-4; clone size: few; CDR3 protein: CASSTLHSTFTYF; CDR3 DNA: TGTGCCAGCAGTACCCTCCATTCAACATTTACGTATTTT
D gene: NA; J gene: TRBJ1-5; V gene: TRBV10-3; clone size: NA; CDR3 protein: CAISGGGNQPQHF; CDR3 DNA: TGTGCCATCAGTGGTGGAGGGAATCAGCCCCAGCATTTT
D gene: NA; J gene: TRBJ2-3; V gene: TRBV11-2; clone size: NA; CDR3 protein: CASSLGTADTQYF; CDR3 DNA: TGTGCCAGCAGCTTAGGGACAGCAGATACGCAGTATTTT
D gene: NA; J gene: TRBJ2-1; V gene: TRBV7-9; clone size: NA; CDR3 protein: CASSLMKLEQFF; CDR3 DNA: TGTGCCAGCAGCTTAATGAAACTTGAGCAGTTCTTC
D gene: TRBD1; J gene: TRBJ1-2; V gene: TRBV27; clone size: NA; CDR3 protein: CASGTGSYGYTF; CDR3 DNA: TGTGCCAGCGGGACAGGGTCCTATGGCTACACCTTC
D gene: NA; J gene: TRBJ2-3; V gene: TRBV11-3; clone size: NA; CDR3 protein: CASSLRGPPTDTQYF; CDR3 DNA: TGTGCCAGCAGTCTTAGAGGTCCGCCCACAGATACGCAGTATTTT
D gene: NA; J gene: TRBJ1-2; V gene: TRBV27; clone size: NA; CDR3 protein: CASSPLGANYGYTF; CDR3 DNA: TGTGCCAGCAGTCCCCTTGGAGCTAACTATGGCTACACCTTC
D gene: NA; J gene: TRBJ2-7; V gene: TRBV4-3; clone size: NA; CDR3 protein: CASSQVFRLTYEQYF; CDR3 DNA: TGCGCCAGCAGCCAAGTATTTCGACTAACCTACGAGCAGTACTTC
D gene: TRBD1; J gene: TRBJ1-3; V gene: TRBV19; clone size: once; CDR3 protein: CASSETGDSGNTIYF; CDR3 DNA: TGTGCCAGTAGTGAGACAGGGGACTCTGGAAACACCATATATTTT
D gene: TRBD1; J gene: TRBJ1-1; V gene: TRBV2; clone size: NA; CDR3 protein: CASSPRGRMNTEAFF; CDR3 DNA: TGTGCCAGCAGTCCCAGGGGGCGCATGAACACTGAAGCTTTCTTT
D gene: NA; J gene: TRBJ1-3; V gene: TRBV19; clone size: NA; CDR3 protein: CASSILNPRRGGNTIYF; CDR3 DNA: TGTGCCAGTAGTATCCTCAATCCCCGGAGAGGTGGAAACACCATATATTTT
D gene: NA; J gene: TRBJ1-2; V gene: TRBV10-3; clone size: NA; CDR3 protein: CAISESSQGITYGYTF; CDR3 DNA: TGTGCCATCAGTGAGTCGAGCCAGGGGATTACCTATGGCTACACCTTC
D gene: NA; J gene: TRBJ1-3; V gene: TRBV9; clone size: NA; CDR3 protein: CASSVEAGLGNTIYF; CDR3 DNA: TGTGCCAGCAGCGTAGAGGCAGGTCTAGGAAACACCATATATTTT
D gene: TRBD2; J gene: TRBJ2-7; V gene: TRBV7-2; clone size: NA; CDR3 protein: CASSLGGLAEPSYEQYF; CDR3 DNA: TGTGCCAGCAGCTTAGGGGGACTAGCGGAGCCCTCCTACGAGCAGTACTTC
D gene: TRBD1; J gene: TRBJ2-5; V gene: TRBV7-3; clone size: NA; CDR3 protein: CASSLSGTVSRETQYF; CDR3 DNA: TGTGCCAGCAGCTTAAGTGGGACAGTTAGCAGGGAGACCCAGTACTTC
D gene: TRBD1; J gene: TRBJ2-5; V gene: TRBV18; clone size: NA; CDR3 protein: CASSPGGQSQETQYF; CDR3 DNA: TGTGCCAGCTCACCAGGGGGACAGAGTCAAGAGACCCAGTACTTC
D gene: TRBD1; J gene: TRBJ2-1; V gene: TRBV23-1; clone size: many; CDR3 protein: CASSQRRTGGCYNEQFF; CDR3 DNA: TGCGCCAGCAGTCAAAGACGGACAGGGGGATGCTACAATGAGCAGTTCTTC
D gene: TRBD2; J gene: TRBJ2-7; V gene: TRBV6-5; clone size: few; CDR3 protein: CASSSPGLAASYEQYF; CDR3 DNA: TGTGCCAGCAGTTCCCCGGGACTAGCGGCTTCCTACGAGCAGTACTTC
D gene: NA; J gene: TRBJ2-3; V gene: TRBV25-1; clone size: NA; CDR3 protein: CASSDRIASWADTQYF; CDR3 DNA: TGTGCCAGCAGTGATCGAATAGCGAGTTGGGCAGATACGCAGTATTTT
D gene: TRBD2; J gene: TRBJ2-1; V gene: TRBV3-1/TRBV3-2; clone size: NA; CDR3 protein: CASSQDAASGYNEQFF; CDR3 DNA: TGTGCCAGCAGCCAAGACGCCGCTAGCGGATACAATGAGCAGTTCTTC
D gene: NA; J gene: TRBJ1-4; V gene: TRBV28; clone size: once; CDR3 protein: CASSPWTDPTNEKLFF; CDR3 DNA: TGTGCCAGCAGCCCCTGGACTGACCCAACTAATGAAAAACTGTTTTTT